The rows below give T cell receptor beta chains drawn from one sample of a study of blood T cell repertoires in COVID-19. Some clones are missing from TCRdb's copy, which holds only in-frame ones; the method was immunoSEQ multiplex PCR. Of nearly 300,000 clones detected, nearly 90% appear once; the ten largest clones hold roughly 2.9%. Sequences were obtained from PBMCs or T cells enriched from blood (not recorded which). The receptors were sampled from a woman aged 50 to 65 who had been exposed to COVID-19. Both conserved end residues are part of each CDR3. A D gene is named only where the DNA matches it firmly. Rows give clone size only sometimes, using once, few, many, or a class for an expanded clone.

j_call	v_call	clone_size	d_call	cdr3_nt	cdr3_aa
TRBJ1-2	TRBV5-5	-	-	TGTGCCAGCAGCCTGGAAATAGGCTACACCTTC	CASSLEIGYTF
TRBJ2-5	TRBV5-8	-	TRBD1	TGTGCCAGCAGCCCGGGGACAGGGCTGAAAGAAGAGACCCAGTACTTC	CASSPGTGLKEETQYF
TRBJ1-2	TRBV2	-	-	TGTGCCTGTCCCGGTGTTGGGGGGGCGGGCGGCTACACCTTC	CACPGVGGAGGYTF
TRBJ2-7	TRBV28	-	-	TGTGCCAGCAGTTCCGCGGGACAGATAGCCTACGAGCAGTACTTC	CASSSAGQIAYEQYF
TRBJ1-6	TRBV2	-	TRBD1	TGTGCCAGCAGTGATAGGACAGGGGGTGAGTCACCCCTCCACTTT	CASSDRTGGESPLHF
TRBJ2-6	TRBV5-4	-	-	TGTGCCAGCAGCTTGCCGGGCTCTGGGGCCAACGTCCTGACTTTC	CASSLPGSGANVLTF
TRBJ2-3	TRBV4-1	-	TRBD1	TGCGCCAGCAGCCGGAGACAGGGGGCCACAGATACGCAGTATTTT	CASSRRQGATDTQYF
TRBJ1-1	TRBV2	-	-	TGTGCCAGCAGTGACGGGGGGGCGTCTTTCACTGAAGCTTTCTTT	CASSDGGASFTEAFF
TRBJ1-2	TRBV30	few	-	TGTGCCTGGAGTCGGCAGCGTGGCTACACCTTC	CAWSRQRGYTF
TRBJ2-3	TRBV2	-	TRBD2	TGTGCCAGCAGGGGACTGGGACTAGGCACAGATACGCAGTATTTT	CASRGLGLGTDTQYF
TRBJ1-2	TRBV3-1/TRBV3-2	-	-	TGTGCCAGCAGCCTGCAGGGGATGGGGGACGGCTATGGCTACACCTTC	CASSLQGMGDGYGYTF
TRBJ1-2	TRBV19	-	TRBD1	TGTGCCAGTAGTAACTCGGGACAGACACCCATGGGGTATGGCTACACCTTC	CASSNSGQTPMGYGYTF
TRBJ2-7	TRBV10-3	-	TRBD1	TGTGCCATCAGTTCGGACAGGGGCGAGCAGTACTTC	CAISSDRGEQYF
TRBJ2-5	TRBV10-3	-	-	TGTGCCATCAGTGGGGCAGGCAGAGAGACCCAGTACTTC	CAISGAGRETQYF
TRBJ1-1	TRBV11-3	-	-	TGTGCCAGCAGCTTAGGTGGGAAAGGGGGCACTGAAGCTTTCTTT	CASSLGGKGGTEAFF
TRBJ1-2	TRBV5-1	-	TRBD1	TGCGCCAGCAGCTTTGGGGGACAGTCTCTAAACTATGGCTACACCTTC	CASSFGGQSLNYGYTF
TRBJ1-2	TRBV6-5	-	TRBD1	TGTGCCACCGGGCCTTGGACAGGGAATGGCTACACCTTC	CATGPWTGNGYTF
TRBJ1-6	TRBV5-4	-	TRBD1	TGTGCCAGCAGCCCTGAGACAGGGAAGGATTCACCCCTCCACTTT	CASSPETGKDSPLHF
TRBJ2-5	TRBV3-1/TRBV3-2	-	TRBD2	TGTGCCAGCAGCCTAGGACTAGCGGGGATCCAAGAGACCCAGTACTTC	CASSLGLAGIQETQYF
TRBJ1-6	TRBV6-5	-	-	TGTGCCAGCAGTTACTTAGCTGATTCACCCCTCCACTTT	CASSYLADSPLHF
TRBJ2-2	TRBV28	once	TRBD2	TGTGCCACCTTTGGACTAGCGGGGGGGCCGGACACCGGGGAGCTGTTTTTT	CATFGLAGGPDTGELFF
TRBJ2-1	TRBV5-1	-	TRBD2	TGCGCCAGCAGCTTAACTGTACAAGCGGGGGGGCCCCACAATGAGCAGTTCTTC	CASSLTVQAGGPHNEQFF
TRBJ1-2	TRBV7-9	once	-	TGTGCCAGCAGCTTTTTTGAGAACCCAAGTGGCTACACCTTC	CASSFFENPSGYTF